This T cell receptor (beta chain) comes out of a study of identical twins. Study-level findings and limits: Analyses of zero insertions could be partly confounded by invariant MAIT and iNKT cells. Modelling approaches yielded underestimates of out-of-frame TCR alpha sharing between monozygotic twins.

V dropped 2 bases and J dropped 6; count of bases not matched to a gene: 1. The CDR3 is 13 amino acids. Germline V gene sequence: CDR1 SGHRS, CDR2 YFSETQ. TCRdb reprocessed the 5' RACE reads with MiXCR, giving one entry per CDR3 protein. The sample lists 1.5 million or so distinct CDR3 sequences, less than 40% occurring once. On this clonotype itself: Its antigen is currently unknown.

Sequenced input: cord blood. This TCR derives from a newborn girl in good health. The chain uses TRBV5-1 and TRBJ2-7, with 11 bases fitting TRBD1. The CDR3 here is CASSFGTGGEQYF. The CDR3 nucleotides read TGCGCCAGCAGCTTCGGGACAGGGGGCGAGCAGTACTTC. Variable domain in full (rest from reference TRBV5-1 and TRBJ2-7): KAGVTQTPRYLIKTRGQQVTLSCSPISGHRSVSWYQQTPGQGLQFLFEYFSETQRNKGNFPGRFSGRQFSNSRSEMNVSTLELGDSALYLCASSFGTGGEQYFGPGTRLTVT.